The rows below give T cell receptor beta chains drawn from one sample of a study of T cell responses to AZD1222 COVID-19 vaccine. Assay: immunoSEQ multiplex PCR; the TCRdb copy retains only in-frame clones and omits some. The table records roughly 120,000 clones, more than 85% of them present only once. Sequenced material: peripheral blood, taken on day 0 of AZD1222 vaccination. The receptors here all came from an adult in good health. CDR3s include the opening cysteine and the closing phenylalanine or tryptophan. A D gene is named only where the DNA matches it firmly. Clone size is given for some rows only: seen once, a few or many times, or a class if the clone is expanded.

cdr3_nt: TGTGCCAGCGACAACAGGGGGCAGAACACCGGGGAGCTGTTTTTT
cdr3_aa: CASDNRGQNTGELFF
clone_size: few
j_call: TRBJ2-2
v_call: TRBV7-8
d_call: TRBD1

cdr3_nt: TGTGCCAGTAGTATAAGTCGGCAGGGGAATCAGCCCCAGCATTTT
cdr3_aa: CASSISRQGNQPQHF
clone_size: once
j_call: TRBJ1-5
v_call: TRBV19
d_call: -

cdr3_nt: TGCGCCAGCAGCCAAGACATGCTAGCGCTAAACACCGGGGAGCTGTTTTTT
cdr3_aa: CASSQDMLALNTGELFF
clone_size: few
j_call: TRBJ2-2
v_call: TRBV4-1
d_call: -

cdr3_nt: TGTGCCAGCAGCCAATGGGGACAGGGCTGGAACTATGGCTACACCTTC
cdr3_aa: CASSQWGQGWNYGYTF
clone_size: -
j_call: TRBJ1-2
v_call: TRBV4-2
d_call: TRBD1

cdr3_nt: TGTGCCAGCAGTTACTCGCCAGGGGGGAATCAGCCCCAGCATTTT
cdr3_aa: CASSYSPGGNQPQHF
clone_size: -
j_call: TRBJ1-5
v_call: TRBV6-5
d_call: TRBD1

cdr3_nt: TGCGCCAGCAGTGAGGCCAGGGGCAATGAGCAGTTCTTC
cdr3_aa: CASSEARGNEQFF
clone_size: once
j_call: TRBJ2-1
v_call: TRBV10-1
d_call: -

cdr3_nt: TGCGCCAGCAGTCGACCGAATGAGCAGTTCTTC
cdr3_aa: CASSRPNEQFF
clone_size: -
j_call: TRBJ2-1
v_call: TRBV10-2
d_call: -

cdr3_nt: TGTGCCAGCAAGAGGCAGGGGAACACCGGGGAGCTGTTTTTT
cdr3_aa: CASKRQGNTGELFF
clone_size: -
j_call: TRBJ2-2
v_call: TRBV2
d_call: -

cdr3_nt: TGTGCCACCAGTGATCCTATACAGGGGCCAGGCTCCTATAATTCACCCCTCCACTTT
cdr3_aa: CATSDPIQGPGSYNSPLHF
clone_size: -
j_call: TRBJ1-6
v_call: TRBV24-1
d_call: TRBD1

cdr3_nt: TGTGCCAGCAGGAGCACAGGGACCGGTGAAAAACTGTTTTTT
cdr3_aa: CASRSTGTGEKLFF
clone_size: -
j_call: TRBJ1-4
v_call: TRBV27
d_call: -

cdr3_nt: TGTGCCAGCTCACCATCACTTTCCGTTGAGAACTATGGCTACACCTTC
cdr3_aa: CASSPSLSVENYGYTF
clone_size: -
j_call: TRBJ1-2
v_call: TRBV18
d_call: -

cdr3_nt: TGTGCCAGCAGCCTCCCGAGGGGCCTTAGCAATGAGCAGTTCTTC
cdr3_aa: CASSLPRGLSNEQFF
clone_size: -
j_call: TRBJ2-1
v_call: TRBV7-9
d_call: -

cdr3_nt: TGTGCCAGAAGCTTTCGGAGCTGTCCGGGTGAAAAACTGTTTTTT
cdr3_aa: CARSFRSCPGEKLFF
clone_size: -
j_call: TRBJ1-4
v_call: TRBV5-3
d_call: -

cdr3_nt: TGTGCCAGCAGCGTAGATGGAAATCAGCCCCAGCATTTT
cdr3_aa: CASSVDGNQPQHF
clone_size: -
j_call: TRBJ1-5
v_call: TRBV9
d_call: -

cdr3_nt: TGTGCCAGCAGCTTGGACTTTTCGAACACCGGGGAGCTGTTTTTT
cdr3_aa: CASSLDFSNTGELFF
clone_size: -
j_call: TRBJ2-2
v_call: TRBV5-5
d_call: -

cdr3_nt: TGTGCCACCGGACTAGCCACAGATACGCAGTATTTT
cdr3_aa: CATGLATDTQYF
clone_size: -
j_call: TRBJ2-3
v_call: TRBV7-6
d_call: TRBD2

cdr3_nt: TGTGCCAGCAGCCTCGACAGTCGGAACACCGGGGAGCTGTTTTTT
cdr3_aa: CASSLDSRNTGELFF
clone_size: -
j_call: TRBJ2-2
v_call: TRBV7-9
d_call: -

cdr3_nt: TGTGCCAGCTCCCAAGGGCAGGGCGGCACTGAAGCTTTCTTT
cdr3_aa: CASSQGQGGTEAFF
clone_size: -
j_call: TRBJ1-1
v_call: TRBV18
d_call: -

cdr3_nt: TGTGCCAGCTCACCTTCAGGAGCGGGGAACACTGAAGCTTTCTTT
cdr3_aa: CASSPSGAGNTEAFF
clone_size: -
j_call: TRBJ1-1
v_call: TRBV18
d_call: -

cdr3_nt: TGTGCCAGCAGCCCTAGCGGGTATTCCTACGAGCAGTACTTC
cdr3_aa: CASSPSGYSYEQYF
clone_size: -
j_call: TRBJ2-7
v_call: TRBV7-9
d_call: TRBD2

cdr3_nt: TGTGCCACCAGCAGAGGTGGGGTGCTAGCGGGTGGATACGAGCAGTACTTC
cdr3_aa: CATSRGGVLAGGYEQYF
clone_size: -
j_call: TRBJ2-7
v_call: TRBV15
d_call: TRBD2

cdr3_nt: TGTGCCAGCAGTGCGGGACCCGGAGGGGAGCAGTTCTTC
cdr3_aa: CASSAGPGGEQFF
clone_size: -
j_call: TRBJ2-1
v_call: TRBV2
d_call: -

cdr3_nt: TGTGCCAGCAGTCGCCCAACTTCACCCCTCCACTTT
cdr3_aa: CASSRPTSPLHF
clone_size: -
j_call: TRBJ1-6
v_call: TRBV6-5
d_call: -

cdr3_nt: TGTGCCAGCAGTTTATGGAGCCCGAGGACGAATGAGCAGTTCTTC
cdr3_aa: CASSLWSPRTNEQFF
clone_size: -
j_call: TRBJ2-1
v_call: TRBV27
d_call: -

cdr3_nt: TGCGCCAGCAGTGAGTTCCCCCGGGACAGGGGCTACAATGAGCAGTTCTTC
cdr3_aa: CASSEFPRDRGYNEQFF
clone_size: once
j_call: TRBJ2-1
v_call: TRBV10-1
d_call: TRBD1

cdr3_nt: TGTGCCAGCAGCGTAGGAGGGACCATTTACGAGCAGTACTTC
cdr3_aa: CASSVGGTIYEQYF
clone_size: -
j_call: TRBJ2-7
v_call: TRBV9
d_call: -

cdr3_nt: TGTGCCAGCAGCCCTATAGGGACGAACACTGAAGCTTTCTTT
cdr3_aa: CASSPIGTNTEAFF
clone_size: -
j_call: TRBJ1-1
v_call: TRBV7-7
d_call: -

cdr3_nt: TGCGCCAGCAGCCAAGTGTGGCGGGGTGGTGAAAAACTGTTTTTT
cdr3_aa: CASSQVWRGGEKLFF
clone_size: -
j_call: TRBJ1-4
v_call: TRBV4-1
d_call: -

cdr3_nt: TGCGCCAGCGGGCTACAAACTTACACCGGGGAGCTGTTTTTT
cdr3_aa: CASGLQTYTGELFF
clone_size: -
j_call: TRBJ2-2
v_call: TRBV10-2
d_call: -

cdr3_nt: TGTGCCAGCTCACCACTTTTAGCGGGAGCGAGATACGGTCAGTTCTTC
cdr3_aa: CASSPLLAGARYGQFF
clone_size: -
j_call: TRBJ2-1
v_call: TRBV18
d_call: TRBD2

cdr3_nt: TGTGCCAGCAGACGGACAGGGGGCAATCAGCCCCAGCATTTT
cdr3_aa: CASRRTGGNQPQHF
clone_size: -
j_call: TRBJ1-5
v_call: TRBV6-5
d_call: TRBD1

cdr3_nt: TGCGCCAGCAGCTTGGGGGCGGGTCCCAGGGCCCGGGACATTCAGTACTTC
cdr3_aa: CASSLGAGPRARDIQYF
clone_size: -
j_call: TRBJ2-4
v_call: TRBV5-1
d_call: -

cdr3_nt: TGTGCCAGCAGCCCGGGGACTAGCGGGCGAGAGACCCAGTACTTC
cdr3_aa: CASSPGTSGRETQYF
clone_size: -
j_call: TRBJ2-5
v_call: TRBV5-4
d_call: TRBD2

cdr3_nt: TGTGCCAGCAGTATAGGGACAGGGGAGAATCAGCCCCAGCATTTT
cdr3_aa: CASSIGTGENQPQHF
clone_size: -
j_call: TRBJ1-5
v_call: TRBV7-6
d_call: TRBD1

cdr3_nt: TGTGCCAGCAGCTTCCTACCGGGACTAGCGGACTACAATGAGCAGTTCTTC
cdr3_aa: CASSFLPGLADYNEQFF
clone_size: -
j_call: TRBJ2-1
v_call: TRBV7-9
d_call: TRBD2

cdr3_nt: TGTGCCAGCAGTCAGAGCAGCTCCTACGAGCAGTACTTC
cdr3_aa: CASSQSSSYEQYF
clone_size: -
j_call: TRBJ2-7
v_call: TRBV12-3/TRBV12-4
d_call: -

cdr3_nt: TGTGCCAGCAGTTTTGGCTCCTACAATGAGCAGTTCTTC
cdr3_aa: CASSFGSYNEQFF
clone_size: -
j_call: TRBJ2-1
v_call: TRBV12-3/TRBV12-4
d_call: -

cdr3_nt: TGTGCCAGCAGTGTTTTCCGTGCTGAAGCTTTCTTT
cdr3_aa: CASSVFRAEAFF
clone_size: once
j_call: TRBJ1-1
v_call: TRBV2
d_call: -

cdr3_nt: TGTGCCAGCAGCTTGGAACAAGCGGAAAACATTCAGTACTTC
cdr3_aa: CASSLEQAENIQYF
clone_size: -
j_call: TRBJ2-4
v_call: TRBV5-4
d_call: -

cdr3_nt: TGCGCCAGCAGCTTGACGACAGGAACCTACGAGCAGTACTTC
cdr3_aa: CASSLTTGTYEQYF
clone_size: -
j_call: TRBJ2-7
v_call: TRBV5-1
d_call: -

cdr3_nt: TGTGCCAGCAGTTACGGGACAGGGCCCTACGAGCAGTACTTC
cdr3_aa: CASSYGTGPYEQYF
clone_size: -
j_call: TRBJ2-7
v_call: TRBV6-5
d_call: TRBD1

cdr3_nt: TGTGCCAGCAGCTTGTCGGACGGTTCTAACTATGGCTACACCTTC
cdr3_aa: CASSLSDGSNYGYTF
clone_size: -
j_call: TRBJ1-2
v_call: TRBV7-8
d_call: -

cdr3_nt: TGTGCCAGCAGCTACTACGAAGGGGGACGGGATGGCTACACCTTC
cdr3_aa: CASSYYEGGRDGYTF
clone_size: once
j_call: TRBJ1-2
v_call: TRBV25-1
d_call: -

cdr3_nt: TGTGCCAGCAGCTTCGCCGGGGCTGGAAACACCATATATTTT
cdr3_aa: CASSFAGAGNTIYF
clone_size: -
j_call: TRBJ1-3
v_call: TRBV5-5
d_call: -

cdr3_nt: TGTGCCAGCAGCTTACTCCACCCAAGGGGCCCCAGCTCTGGAAACACCATATATTTT
cdr3_aa: CASSLLHPRGPSSGNTIYF
clone_size: -
j_call: TRBJ1-3
v_call: TRBV7-2
d_call: -

cdr3_nt: TGTGCCAGTAGTACGCCGGGACTACACTACGAGCAGTACTTC
cdr3_aa: CASSTPGLHYEQYF
clone_size: once
j_call: TRBJ2-7
v_call: TRBV19
d_call: TRBD2